These T cell receptor beta chains were read from a single sample in a study of shared T cell receptors in the human thymus. The protocol was immunoSEQ multiplex PCR, while the TCRdb copy is restricted to in-frame clones and leaves out a portion. The sample lists more than 550,000 clones, around 87% occurring once. These same records also appear under a second study, on human thymus T cells.

Specimen: thymocytes. These receptors all come from a boy in the first two years of life with a congenital heart defect. Each CDR3 is given with its conserved first and last residue. The order of the fields is D gene, V gene, CDR3 protein. The D gene is left open where the match is weak.

>-|TRBV28
CASRKPPTEAFF
>-|TRBV9
CASSVGTKNYGYTF
>TRBD1|TRBV27
CASSSRQGHGELFF
>-|TRBV4-1
CASSQTSSVISDTQYF
>-|TRBV2
CASRRRLSSYNSPLHF
>-|TRBV6-5
CASRQKLLYEQYF
>-|TRBV30
CAWSVNPPRGEKLFF
>TRBD1|TRBV2
CASRRTGNRYEQYF
>TRBD2|TRBV5-1
CASSLAGLAGKNIQYF
>TRBD1|TRBV5-1
CASSTGQTVPSYNEQFF
>TRBD1|TRBV29-1
CSVVPTGWDGYTF
>TRBD1|TRBV28
CASSDTGVDEQFF
>-|TRBV10-3
CAISEMDGTRYIFSYEQYF
>-|TRBV11-2
CASSFFSRRDGQDEQFF
>-|TRBV4-1
CASSQAGIGAFF
>-|TRBV10-3
CAISESHYLNTGELFF
>-|TRBV2
CASSELGNTIYF
>TRBD2|TRBV2
CASSRGPSGTYEQYF
>TRBD2|TRBV10-2
CASCCPSGASYNEQFF
>TRBD1|TRBV19
CASSALTGRGSGNSNQPQHF
>TRBD1|TRBV9
CASSEAWTGVNTEAFF
>-|TRBV27
CASSLPSKETQYF
>-|TRBV9
CASSVDRVDNSPLHF
>-|TRBV5-8
CASRLLGGPVRSNEQFF
>-|TRBV18
CASSHRQDEYTEAFF
>TRBD2|TRBV29-1
CSVDVLAGGVQFF
>TRBD1|TRBV7-8
CAIHPRQGDGYTF